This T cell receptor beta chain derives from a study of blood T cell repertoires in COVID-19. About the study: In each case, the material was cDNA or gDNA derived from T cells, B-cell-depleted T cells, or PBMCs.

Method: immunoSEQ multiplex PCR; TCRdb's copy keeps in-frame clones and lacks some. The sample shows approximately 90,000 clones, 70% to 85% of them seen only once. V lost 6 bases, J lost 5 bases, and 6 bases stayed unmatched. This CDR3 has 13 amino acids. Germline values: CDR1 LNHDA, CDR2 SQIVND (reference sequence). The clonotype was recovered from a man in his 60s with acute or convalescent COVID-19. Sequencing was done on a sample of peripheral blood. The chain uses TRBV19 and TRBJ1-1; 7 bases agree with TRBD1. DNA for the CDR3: TGTGCCAGTAGACAGGGGCGGGCGACTGAAGCTTTCTTT. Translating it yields CASRQGRATEAFF.